This TCR beta chain was documented in a study of T cell responses to AZD1222 COVID-19 vaccine. In the study overall: Second doses that came at about 4 or about 12 weeks were put together. General observations from the study: A reported finding is that nearly half of spike-specific TCRs target unmutated variant regions. Donors skewed white British and female; clonal diversity was possibly underestimated. Baseline testing showed seropositivity in only six AZD1222 recipients.

Assay used: immunoSEQ multiplex PCR; TCRdb lists only in-frame clones, some missing. Found here are some 90,000 clones, nearly 90% of them singletons; the top ten hold about 1.6%. In the case of this clone: Its specificity is not known.

V trimming: 6 bases; J trimming: 1 base; junction bases outside the gene matches: 14. Germline CDR1 is MNHGY and CDR2 is SAAAGT. The CDR3 extends over 17 amino acids. The sequence was collected from an adult in good health. Material: peripheral blood, obtained on day 0 of AZD1222 vaccination. The rearrangement joins TRBV6-8 to TRBJ2-7; 8 nucleotides align to TRBD1. CDR3 loop: CASSPGTGGGYSYEQYF. The CDR3 region has the DNA TGTGCCAGCAGCCCCGGGACAGGAGGAGGGTATTCCTACGAGCAGTACTTC.